This T cell receptor beta chain was captured in a study of blood T cells in healthy people across ages (dated by TCRdb to about 2015). A note on the overall study: In model experiments, template switching captured about one uniquely barcoded TCR beta cDNA molecule for every two T cells. Using deep sequencing normalized with unique cDNA molecular identifiers, the study measured how TCR beta repertoire diversity changes with age. The donors were divided into four age groups: young (average roughly 15 years), middle-aged (roughly 40), aged (about 56) and long-lived (about 90). To avoid experimental bias, donors of different ages were distributed randomly across sequencing lanes. For two donors (one aged 18 to 29 and one aged 80 or older), the study analyzed two additional independent replicas of 1 million unique cDNA reads from the same blood draw.

Donors were under 40 systemically healthy Caucasian individuals from Russia aged roughly 6 to 90 years. Around 10 milliliters of peripheral blood were collected from each donor into EDTA-treated Vacutainer tubes. Ficoll-Paque density-gradient centrifugation was used to isolate PBMCs, with at least 6 million per sample. Total RNA was extracted from PBMCs with Trizol reagent, with at least 5 micrograms obtained per sample. For every donor, flow cytometry on a PBMC aliquot measured the percentage of naive CD45RAhigh/CD27high T cells. About this clonotype itself: No cognate antigen has been identified for it. No qualities accompany the bases; no much larger clone lies one base away.

The germline V gene (reference sequence) specifies SEHNR as CDR1 and FQNEAQ as CDR2. A distance of 16 bases separates the germline ends of V and J, which lose 4 bases and 10 bases respectively. The CDR3 runs 14 residues from the cysteine to the phenylalanine. Of the read, only the CDR3 DNA is kept; its 42 bases are in frame from base 1. Libraries were prepared through 5' RACE. Sequencer: Illumina HiSeq 2500. A second PCR of about 7 to 12 cycles was performed with a sample-barcoded 5' primer and a J-beta primer mix. Each TCR beta cDNA molecule received a unique molecular identifier from a template-switch 5' adaptor carrying 12 random nucleotides. Each sample yielded at least 2.5 million CDR3-containing paired-end reads. The Mint cDNA synthesis kit, primed by a TRBC-specific oligonucleotide, was used to synthesize first-strand cDNA from all RNA. Following uracil-DNA glycosylase treatment, all cDNA underwent a first 18-cycle PCR with the universal primers M1SS and BC2_uni_R. The paper's data handling went like this. Each sample was normalized by randomly selecting 1 million high-quality reads, each carrying a distinct molecular identifier. Instead of being binned into consensus sequences, reads with shared molecular identifiers were discarded. MiTCR, with a Q25 quality threshold and the strictest error-elimination algorithm, was used for CDR3 identification, clonotype clustering and error correction. A nonparametric unseen species model with Euler transformation was used to estimate a lower bound on total TCR beta diversity. The public sequencing data were trimmed at Q25 with fastp and processed into clonotypes with MiXCR by TCRdb, which kept only in-frame beta chains. Rows matching on CDR3 protein sequence are summarized as one entry with the most common DNA and genes. For this entry, the V and J calls and clone size follow TCRdb and not the study's own pipeline. The sample table shows over 600,000 distinct CDR3 sequences, and roughly 20% are seen once. Of the sample, roughly 3.6% falls within the top ten clones.

Study-wide findings and limitations: Estimates of total diversity based on one million sequenced T cells were regarded as lower bounds and as underestimates. As age increased, observed TCR beta diversity per million T cells dropped in a roughly linear way, and a significant reduction was already evident by age about 40. Observed TCR beta diversity correlated strongly with the percentage of naive T cells measured by flow cytometry. Because donor CMV infection status was unknown, age-related changes in expanded clonotypes were potentially confounded. The long-lived group showed more naive CD4+ T cells, fewer expanded clones and increased TCR diversity than the aged group, suggesting age selection. Conclusive comparison of naive and antigen-experienced compartments was prevented by the profiling of bulk unsorted PBMCs.

The rearrangement joined TRBV7-9 to TRBJ1-4; the D gene is unclear. Material for sequencing was blood. This TCR was recovered from an older man in good health. The nucleotides are TGTGCCAGCAGCTCCGGAGGCGGGAGTGGAAAACTGTTTTTT. Its protein is CASSSGGGSGKLFF.